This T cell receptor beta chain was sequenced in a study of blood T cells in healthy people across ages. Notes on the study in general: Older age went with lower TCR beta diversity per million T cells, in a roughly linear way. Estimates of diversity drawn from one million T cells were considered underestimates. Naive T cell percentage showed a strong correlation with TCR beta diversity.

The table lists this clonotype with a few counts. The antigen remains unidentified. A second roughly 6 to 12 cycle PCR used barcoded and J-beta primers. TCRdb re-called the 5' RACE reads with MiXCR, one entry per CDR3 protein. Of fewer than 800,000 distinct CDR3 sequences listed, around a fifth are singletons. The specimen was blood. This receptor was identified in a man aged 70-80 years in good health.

CDR3 region: CASSFKGRNQPQHF. In DNA form, the CDR3 reads TGTGCCAGCAGTTTTAAGGGGCGCAATCAGCCCCAGCATTTT. The chain has TRBV12-3 or TRBV12-4 and TRBJ1-5; D may be TRBD1 (5 bases). This CDR3 is 14 amino acids long. The V gene lost 3 bases and the J gene lost 2 bases, with 8 bases spanning the gap.